Following are 21 T cell receptor beta chains from one sample sequenced in a study of T cell repertoires in cytomegalovirus infection. No antigens are known for them. Each CDR3 protein is one row after TCRdb ran MiXCR on the reads. Of over 120,000 distinct CDR3 sequences in the sample, around 30% were seen once. The sequenced sample was CD8+ T cells from cultured PBMCs, obtained from culture after CMV antigen stimulation. The receptors come from a human donor in good health (CMV status not recorded). Some clones in this sample may be carry-over from other donors' samples.

This chain links TRBV2 with TRBJ2-7; TRBD1 matches at 8 bases. This CDR3 is built from 14 residues. The germline V gene has CDR1 SNHLY and CDR2 FYNNEI. Trimming cost V 7 bases and J 2 bases; bases outside gene matches: 7. The CDR3 DNA reads as TGTGCCAGCATTCCGGACAGGGCCCCCTACGAGCAGTACTTC. As protein: CASIPDRAPYEQYF.

The chain combines TRBV5-1 with TRBJ2-2; 7 bases map to TRBD1. Trimming removed 3 bases from V and 1 base from J; junction bases left unmatched: 3. Germline assignment: CDR1 SGHRS and CDR2 YFSETQ. This CDR3 contains 15 residues. CDR3 region: CASSSQGMNTGELFF. Here the CDR3 DNA reads TGCGCCAGCAGCTCACAGGGGATGAACACCGGGGAGCTGTTTTTT.

This clonotype showed up just a few times. As DNA, the CDR3 is TGTGCCAGTAGTATACTAACAGGGTACACTGAAGCTTTCTTT. Translation: CASSILTGYTEAFF. The rearrangement links TRBV19 to TRBJ1-1, with TRBD1 as a possible D gene (6 bases). Germline values: CDR1 LNHDA, CDR2 SQIVND (reference sequence). CDR3 size: 14 residues. V was trimmed by 2 bases and J by 3 bases, leaving 10 bases between them.

The chain has TRBV4-1 and TRBJ1-1; D is unclear. CDR1 is MGHRA and CDR2 is YSYEKL in the germline V gene. Trimming took off 2 bases at V and 3 bases at J, with 13 bases between the two ends. This CDR3 region has 15 residues. CDR3 residues: CASSQTGRIDTEAFF. In DNA, the CDR3 is TGCGCCAGCAGCCAAACCGGACGGATTGACACTGAAGCTTTCTTT.

The chain employs TRBV11-2 and TRBJ2-2; weak D call: TRBD2 (6 bases). The CDR3 contains 18 residues. Per the germline V gene, CDR1 is SGHAT and CDR2 is FQNNGV. Trimming removed 0 bases at V and 1 base at J, with 15 bases between. The CDR3 reads CASSLDGSTGLNTGELFF. The CDR3 nucleotides read TGTGCCAGCAGCTTAGATGGAAGTACGGGACTGAACACCGGGGAGCTGTTTTTT.

At least ten counts were recorded for this clonotype. The chain is built from TRBV7-9 and TRBJ2-3; D is unclear. Trimming removed 3 bases from V and 0 bases from J, with 7 bases in between. The CDR3 length is 14 residues. The V gene's germline CDR1 is SEHNR and CDR2 FQNEAQ (reference sequence). CDR3 region: CASSFQASTDTQYF. The CDR3 bases are TGTGCCAGCAGCTTCCAGGCTAGCACAGATACGCAGTATTTT.

This clonotype was seen only a few times. The chain combines TRBV12-3 or TRBV12-4 with TRBJ1-3; no clear D gene. CDR3 length: 14 residues. Trimming removed 0 bases at V and 4 bases at J, with 7 bases between. The CDR3 nucleotides read TGTGCCAGCAGTTTAGCCGTTCAGGGAAACACCATATATTTT. Translation: CASSLAVQGNTIYF.

The chain has TRBV29-1 and TRBJ1-1; the D is unclear. The V and J ends lost 7 bases and 1 base respectively, with 16 bases between them. CDR1 and CDR2 (germline): SQVTM, ANQGSEA. CDR3 length equals 14 residues. The CDR3 DNA reads as TGCAGCGCCGGCCTCGTCGCCCCGAACACTGAAGCTTTCTTT. The encoded protein is CSAGLVAPNTEAFF.

The V call is TRBV5-1, the J call TRBJ1-4; TRBD1 agrees at 9 bases. With V trimmed by 5 bases and J by 5 bases, 1 base remained unmatched. The CDR3 consists of 13 residues. Germline loops: CDR1 SGHRS, CDR2 YFSETQ. CDR3 loop: CASRTGGNEKLFF. DNA for the CDR3: TGCGCCAGCAGGACAGGGGGGAATGAAAAACTGTTTTTT.

This clonotype was seen ten or more times. The V call is TRBV19, the J call TRBJ1-2; 7 bases match TRBD1. V trimming: 4 bases; J trimming: 5 bases; junction bases outside the gene matches: 7. The CDR3 loop spans 14 amino acids. Germline V gives CDR1 LNHDA, CDR2 SQIVND (reference sequence). The CDR3 here is CASSTRQGKYGYTF. CDR3 nucleotide sequence: TGTGCCAGTAGTACAAGACAGGGAAAATATGGCTACACCTTC.

This chain links TRBV19 with TRBJ1-5; 9 positions agree with TRBD1. Germline V gene lookup returns CDR1 LNHDA and CDR2 SQIVND (reference sequence). The CDR3 covers 14 residues. The V gene end was trimmed by 6 bases and the J gene end by 3 bases; junction bases not matched to a gene: 3. The CDR3: CASRGQGINQPQHF. In DNA form, the CDR3 reads TGTGCCAGTAGGGGACAGGGAATCAATCAGCCCCAGCATTTT. Using reference TRBV19 and TRBJ1-5 for the parts outside the CDR3, the full variable domain is DGGITQSPKYLFRKEGQNVTLSCEQNLNHDAMYWYRQDPGQGLRLIYYSQIVNDFQKGDIAEGYSVSREKKESFPLTVTSAQKNPTAFYLCASRGQGINQPQHFGDGTRLSIL.

In this sample, this clonotype turned up a few times. The V call is TRBV7-8, the J call TRBJ2-5; no reliable D call. CDR1 and CDR2 (germline): SGHVS, FQNEAQ. The ends were cut back, 2 bases at V and 1 base at J, with 8 bases in the middle. The CDR3 spans 14 residues. In nucleotides, the CDR3 is TGTGCCAGCAGCTTAAACCGGGTCCAAGAGACCCAGTACTTC. It codes for CASSLNRVQETQYF. The full variable domain, in which reference TRBV7-8 and TRBJ2-5 provide the parts outside the CDR3, is GAGVSQSPRYKVAKRGQDVALRCDPISGHVSLFWYQQALGQGPEFLTYFQNEAQLDKSGLPSDRFFAERPEGSVSTLKIQRTQQEDSAVYLCASSLNRVQETQYFGPGTRLLVL.

The chain recombines TRBV6-1 with TRBJ2-7, with a weak D call TRBD2 (5 bases). The V end was cut by 7 bases, the J end by 2 bases, with 15 bases between. Germline lookup yields CDR1 MNHNS and CDR2 SASEGT. This CDR3 region has 14 residues. Here the CDR3 reads CASTPDGGTYEQYF. The CDR3 DNA sequence: TGTGCCAGCACCCCGGACGGAGGCACCTACGAGCAGTACTTC.

This clonotype has more than one count but fewer than ten. The CDR3 spells CASSQDLAGGHLQETQYF. In DNA, the CDR3 is TGCGCCAGCAGCCAAGATCTAGCGGGGGGCCACTTACAAGAGACCCAGTACTTC. The rearrangement links TRBV4-1 to TRBJ2-5, with 11 nucleotides matching TRBD2. In germline, CDR1 is MGHRA, CDR2 YSYEKL. After removal of 0 bases from V and 2 bases from J, the junction contained 8 bases not matched to a gene. The CDR3 extends over 18 amino acids.

V and J are TRBV12-3 or TRBV12-4 and TRBJ2-1; TRBD2 matches 7 bases. The CDR3 loop spans 14 amino acids. V dropped 0 bases and J dropped 7; count of bases not matched to a gene: 3. CDR3 protein: CASSLARGWNEQFF. In nucleotides, the CDR3 is TGTGCCAGCAGTTTAGCGCGGGGGTGGAATGAGCAGTTCTTC.

V gene TRBV4-1 combines with J gene TRBJ1-1; no definite D call. V lost 0 bases and J lost 0, with 8 bases in between. Germline CDR1 is MGHRA and CDR2 is YSYEKL. This CDR3 region has 15 residues. The CDR3 DNA is TGCGCCAGCAGCCAAGATGGTCAGGTGAACACTGAAGCTTTCTTT. It is translated as CASSQDGQVNTEAFF.

The chain has TRBV5-1 and TRBJ2-2; tentatively, D is TRBD1 (6 bases). The CDR3 runs to 17 residues. Germline assignment: CDR1 SGHRS and CDR2 YFSETQ. V lost 0 bases and J lost 2, with 14 bases in between. The CDR3 reads CASSLVGGGGNTGELFF. CDR3 coding DNA: TGCGCCAGCAGCTTGGTTGGTGGGGGCGGAAACACCGGGGAGCTGTTTTTT.

This clonotype was counted many times. The chain couples TRBV6-5 to TRBJ2-3, with 7 bases fitting TRBD2. The germline V gene encodes CDR1 MNHEY and CDR2 SVGAGI. With 2 bases clipped from V and 3 bases from J, the junction kept 2 bases outside the gene matches. CDR3 size: 14 residues. CDR3 sequence reads: CASSYGLGTDTQYF. DNA for the CDR3: TGTGCCAGCAGTTACGGACTAGGTACAGATACGCAGTATTTT.

The chain uses TRBV28 and TRBJ1-1; 8 positions agree with TRBD1. The CDR3 is 14 amino acids. The J segment lost 1 base and the V segment lost 6 bases, leaving 4 bases of the junction unmatched. CDR1 and CDR2 (germline): MDHEN, SYDVKM. CDR3 coding DNA: TGTGCCAGCAGGGGGGGACAGGCGAACACTGAAGCTTTCTTT. This sequence encodes CASRGGQANTEAFF.

The J gene is TRBJ2-3, the V gene TRBV18; D is ambiguous. Germline values: CDR1 KGHSH, CDR2 LQKENI. V was trimmed by 1 base and J by 2 bases, leaving 10 bases between them. CDR3 length: 15 residues. DNA of the CDR3: TGTGCCAGCTCACCACAGGACGGTTACACAGATACGCAGTATTTT. This sequence encodes CASSPQDGYTDTQYF.

J is TRBJ2-2 and V is TRBV27; D could derive from TRBD1 or TRBD2 (5 bases each). Germline values: CDR1 MNHEY, CDR2 SMNVEV (reference sequence). There are 14 residues in the CDR3. Trimming took 6 bases from V and 0 from J, leaving 8 bases between them. CDR3 nucleotides: TGTGCCAGCAGACCGGGACCGAACACCGGGGAGCTGTTTTTT. Protein sequence: CASRPGPNTGELFF.